This TCR beta chain was sequenced during a study of cytomegalovirus exposure and HLA in healthy donors listed by TCRdb under 2017. About the study as a whole: A later analysis indicated that the roughly 120 validation repertoires were generated on the platform also employed for the approximately 700 repertoires of the first cohort. The aim of the study was to test whether cataloging public T cell receptors could identify signatures of past pathogen exposure. In addition to the first cohort of roughly 700 subjects, a separate validation cohort of 120 different subjects was used. To predict cytomegalovirus infection status, the study brought together high-throughput TCR immunosequencing, statistical association of individual TCRs with disease status, and machine learning.

General conclusions and limits of the study: A later analysis lacked HLA typing for the validation cohort, so it scored co-occurrence in that cohort across all 110 or so repertoires. Cytomegalovirus status was reported to be diagnosed by the classifier with high specificity and sensitivity in both the original and validation cohorts. A later analysis found that TCRs clustered in the first cohort also tended to co-occur in the 120 validation repertoires, with 90% to 95% of cluster scores above 0. In the study, approximately 160 TCR beta chains were listed as associated with cytomegalovirus. It was suggested by the authors that the approach could potentially be generalized to other disease states and immunological phenotypes. While some public TCRs were present in many individuals, most TCR sequences turned up only very rarely across donors. In vitro tests confirmed that three of the cytomegalovirus-associated TCR beta chains recognize cytomegalovirus antigens.

V and J lose 3 bases and 2 bases, and a span of 8 bases separates them. The CDR3 has 14 amino acids, counting the end cysteine and phenylalanine. Only CDR3 DNA is held: 42 bases, read in frame from base 1. CDR1 and CDR2 are drawn from the germline V gene (reference sequence): LNHDA, SQIVND. Library prep was done by the immunoSEQ multiplex PCR assay. Regarding the original processing steps: A statistical classification framework was built to diagnose cytomegalovirus status from the catalog of TCR beta chain sequences. TCRdb re-hosts the immuneACCESS table, in-frame sequences only. Its copies lack some clones; in the studies checked, an unresolved V gene accounts for under half of them, and the cause for the rest is not known. From that table come the V and J calls and clone size; the DNA was used to work out D and trimming. The sample data list 140,000 to 150,000 clones, and less than 95% of these were observed just once. Of the sample, about 2% falls within the top ten clones.

Note on this clone: The antigen this receptor binds is unknown. Base qualities are missing; no much larger clone stands one base away.

Separate from the roughly 700-subject first cohort, the validation cohort of about 110 subjects was the group to which the donors belonged. The sequence links TRBV19 to TRBJ1-3; no D gene is confidently identified. Sequencing was carried out using PBMCs. This clonotype originated in a man aged 18 to 30 in good health and CMV-seropositive. The CDR3 protein sequence reads: CASSMWLTGNTIYF. The DNA sequence is TGTGCCAGTAGTATGTGGCTCACTGGAAACACCATATATTTT.